The rows below give T cell receptor beta chains drawn from one sample of a study of beta chain features in type 1 diabetes. This table comes from immunoSEQ multiplex PCR, and its TCRdb copy is limited to in-frame clones, with some not included. This table has more than 250,000 clones, 13% to 15% appearing once. The sequenced material came from naive CD4+ T cells from blood. The receptors were gathered from a young man with type 1 diabetes. Each CDR3 is given with its conserved first and last residue. D genes are given only for firm matches. The size of a clone is reported for some rows only, either as once, few or many, or as a class for expanded clones.

CDR3nt: TGTGCCAGCAGTTCAAATCAGGGTCTACACGAGCAGTACTTC
CDR3aa: CASSSNQGLHEQYF
j_gene: TRBJ2-7
abundance: .
v_gene: TRBV27
d_gene: .

CDR3nt: TGTGCCAGCAGTTTATCTTCCGGGGGTAACTATGGCTACACCTTC
CDR3aa: CASSLSSGGNYGYTF
j_gene: TRBJ1-2
abundance: few
v_gene: TRBV27
d_gene: .

CDR3nt: TGTGCCAGCAGCCCCGCGGGGTACAATGAGCAGTTCTTC
CDR3aa: CASSPAGYNEQFF
j_gene: TRBJ2-1
abundance: few
v_gene: TRBV6-5
d_gene: .

CDR3nt: TGTGCCACCAGCAGAGATGTCGGGTATGGCTACACCTTC
CDR3aa: CATSRDVGYGYTF
j_gene: TRBJ1-2
abundance: few
v_gene: TRBV15
d_gene: .

CDR3nt: TGTGCCAGCACCCAGGTGGTTCAGAGCTCCTACAATGAGCAGTTCTTC
CDR3aa: CASTQVVQSSYNEQFF
j_gene: TRBJ2-1
abundance: few
v_gene: TRBV28
d_gene: .

CDR3nt: TGTGCCAGCAGCTCCCACAGGGATTGGGATGGCTACACCTTC
CDR3aa: CASSSHRDWDGYTF
j_gene: TRBJ1-2
abundance: .
v_gene: TRBV7-2
d_gene: .

CDR3nt: TGTGCCAGCAGACGAGGGACTAGCGGCCAAGAGACCCAGTACTTC
CDR3aa: CASRRGTSGQETQYF
j_gene: TRBJ2-5
abundance: few
v_gene: TRBV7-2
d_gene: TRBD2

CDR3nt: TGTGCCAGCAGCTTAGGCCTAGCGGGATTTGGCACCGGGGAGCTGTTTTTT
CDR3aa: CASSLGLAGFGTGELFF
j_gene: TRBJ2-2
abundance: .
v_gene: TRBV7-3
d_gene: TRBD2

CDR3nt: TGTGCCACCAGCAGAGATCCAGCGGACGAGCAGTACTTC
CDR3aa: CATSRDPADEQYF
j_gene: TRBJ2-7
abundance: .
v_gene: TRBV15
d_gene: .

CDR3nt: TGTGCCAGCAGCTCGGGAGGATCCTACGAGCAGTACTTC
CDR3aa: CASSSGGSYEQYF
j_gene: TRBJ2-7
abundance: few
v_gene: TRBV7-2
d_gene: TRBD2

CDR3nt: TGTGCCAGCAGGTCACAGGGGGCCTCAGAGACCCAGTACTTC
CDR3aa: CASRSQGASETQYF
j_gene: TRBJ2-5
abundance: few
v_gene: TRBV6-1
d_gene: TRBD1

CDR3nt: TGTGCCAGCAGCTTGGGGGGACTAGCGGGAATTTACGAGCAGTACTTC
CDR3aa: CASSLGGLAGIYEQYF
j_gene: TRBJ2-7
abundance: few
v_gene: TRBV5-4
d_gene: TRBD2

CDR3nt: TGTGCCACCAGCTCCCCCCGCCAGTTGGCCTACGAGCAGTACTTC
CDR3aa: CATSSPRQLAYEQYF
j_gene: TRBJ2-7
abundance: few
v_gene: TRBV15
d_gene: .

CDR3nt: TGCGCCAGCAGCCCTCCCGGGACAGGAAACAATGAGCAGTTCTTC
CDR3aa: CASSPPGTGNNEQFF
j_gene: TRBJ2-1
abundance: few
v_gene: TRBV5-1
d_gene: TRBD1

CDR3nt: TGTGCCAGCAGCCTGTGGAGGGGCTCCTACAATGAGCAGTTCTTC
CDR3aa: CASSLWRGSYNEQFF
j_gene: TRBJ2-1
abundance: .
v_gene: TRBV7-9
d_gene: .

CDR3nt: TGTGCCAGCAAGTCTAGCGGGAAGGAAGAGCAGTACTTC
CDR3aa: CASKSSGKEEQYF
j_gene: TRBJ2-7
abundance: few
v_gene: TRBV2
d_gene: TRBD2

CDR3nt: TGCGCCAGCAGCCTGACCTGGGCCCTCTCCTACGAGCAGTACTTC
CDR3aa: CASSLTWALSYEQYF
j_gene: TRBJ2-7
abundance: few
v_gene: TRBV5-1
d_gene: .

CDR3nt: TGCGCCAGCAGCCAAGGACTAGCGGGTTCGACCACAGATACGCAGTATTTT
CDR3aa: CASSQGLAGSTTDTQYF
j_gene: TRBJ2-3
abundance: .
v_gene: TRBV4-1
d_gene: TRBD2

CDR3nt: TGTGCCAGCTCACCTCCCGGGACTTCGTGGGAAGCTTTCTTT
CDR3aa: CASSPPGTSWEAFF
j_gene: TRBJ1-1
abundance: .
v_gene: TRBV18
d_gene: .

CDR3nt: TGTGCCAGCTCATCGGGACAGCAAGAGACCCAGTACTTC
CDR3aa: CASSSGQQETQYF
j_gene: TRBJ2-5
abundance: .
v_gene: TRBV18
d_gene: TRBD1

CDR3nt: TGTGCCATCCAGGCACAGGGGGACTATGGCTACACCTTC
CDR3aa: CAIQAQGDYGYTF
j_gene: TRBJ1-2
abundance: few
v_gene: TRBV10-3
d_gene: TRBD1

CDR3nt: TGTGCCAGCAGCCTTCGGACTAGCGGGAGAGGTGAAGAGACCCAGTACTTC
CDR3aa: CASSLRTSGRGEETQYF
j_gene: TRBJ2-5
abundance: .
v_gene: TRBV13
d_gene: TRBD2

CDR3nt: TGCGCCAGCAAACATGAAGGGACTAGCGGATACAATGAGCAGTTCTTC
CDR3aa: CASKHEGTSGYNEQFF
j_gene: TRBJ2-1
abundance: .
v_gene: TRBV5-1
d_gene: TRBD2

CDR3nt: TGCGCCAGCAGCGTCGAGCGGGAGCAGTTCTTC
CDR3aa: CASSVEREQFF
j_gene: TRBJ2-1
abundance: few
v_gene: TRBV5-1
d_gene: .

CDR3nt: TGTGCCAGCAGCCAGGGGACAGGGAGTTACAATGAGCAGTTCTTC
CDR3aa: CASSQGTGSYNEQFF
j_gene: TRBJ2-1
abundance: few
v_gene: TRBV14
d_gene: TRBD1

CDR3nt: TGTGCCAGCAGCTTAGGTGGGAGTTTTTACAATGAGCAGTTCTTC
CDR3aa: CASSLGGSFYNEQFF
j_gene: TRBJ2-1
abundance: few
v_gene: TRBV5-6
d_gene: .

CDR3nt: TGCAGCGTTGAGAAACCGGGACTGAGCTACGAGCAGTACTTC
CDR3aa: CSVEKPGLSYEQYF
j_gene: TRBJ2-7
abundance: .
v_gene: TRBV29-1
d_gene: .

CDR3nt: TGTGCCAGCAGTGCACTCAGGGGGCAGCAGTTCTTC
CDR3aa: CASSALRGQQFF
j_gene: TRBJ2-1
abundance: .
v_gene: TRBV28
d_gene: TRBD1

CDR3nt: TGTGCCAGAAGGGGTAATCCTTCCGTCTATGGCTACACCTTC
CDR3aa: CARRGNPSVYGYTF
j_gene: TRBJ1-2
abundance: .
v_gene: TRBV14
d_gene: .

CDR3nt: TGTGCCAGCCGGGGAAGCGGGGCGGACACCGGGGAGCTGTTTTTT
CDR3aa: CASRGSGADTGELFF
j_gene: TRBJ2-2
abundance: .
v_gene: TRBV7-9
d_gene: TRBD2

CDR3nt: TGTGCCAGCAGCTTACCCTTCTGGAGGGGGGCCAACGTCCTGACTTTC
CDR3aa: CASSLPFWRGANVLTF
j_gene: TRBJ2-6
abundance: .
v_gene: TRBV7-2
d_gene: .

CDR3nt: TGCGCCAGCAGCTTTCGTCAGGGAGGAGATACGCAGTATTTT
CDR3aa: CASSFRQGGDTQYF
j_gene: TRBJ2-3
abundance: .
v_gene: TRBV5-1
d_gene: .

CDR3nt: TGTGCCAGTAACCGCCAGGAAAAACTGTTTTTT
CDR3aa: CASNRQEKLFF
j_gene: TRBJ1-4
abundance: few
v_gene: TRBV19
d_gene: .

CDR3nt: TGTGCCATCAGTGAGTCGACCAGCGGGAACCAAGAGACCCAGTACTTC
CDR3aa: CAISESTSGNQETQYF
j_gene: TRBJ2-5
abundance: .
v_gene: TRBV10-3
d_gene: TRBD2

CDR3nt: TGTGCCAGCAGCTTAGGGCGGGCGGGAGCTTACAATGAGCAGTTCTTC
CDR3aa: CASSLGRAGAYNEQFF
j_gene: TRBJ2-1
abundance: .
v_gene: TRBV11-3
d_gene: TRBD2

CDR3nt: TGCAGCGCAAATGACAGGGCGTACGAGCAGTACTTC
CDR3aa: CSANDRAYEQYF
j_gene: TRBJ2-7
abundance: few
v_gene: TRBV29-1
d_gene: TRBD1

CDR3nt: TGTGCCAGCAGCTTGGACTTGGTAACGGGTTCCAGCGAGCAGTACTTC
CDR3aa: CASSLDLVTGSSEQYF
j_gene: TRBJ2-7
abundance: few
v_gene: TRBV7-3
d_gene: .

CDR3nt: TGCGCCAGCAGTGGGGGGGCCTACTATGGCTACACCTTC
CDR3aa: CASSGGAYYGYTF
j_gene: TRBJ1-2
abundance: few
v_gene: TRBV5-1
d_gene: .

CDR3nt: TGTGCCAGCAGTGAGGTGCACTTAGATCAGCCCCAGCATTTT
CDR3aa: CASSEVHLDQPQHF
j_gene: TRBJ1-5
abundance: few
v_gene: TRBV2
d_gene: .

CDR3nt: TGTGCCAGCAGCTTTGCGGATTTCGAAGCTTTCTTT
CDR3aa: CASSFADFEAFF
j_gene: TRBJ1-1
abundance: .
v_gene: TRBV7-9
d_gene: .

CDR3nt: TGCGCCAGCAGCTTTAGCGGCCAAGAGACCCAGTACTTC
CDR3aa: CASSFSGQETQYF
j_gene: TRBJ2-5
abundance: .
v_gene: TRBV5-1
d_gene: .

CDR3nt: TGTGCCAGCAGTCTAGGACTAGCGGGAGTGGTCGGGGAGCTGTTTTTT
CDR3aa: CASSLGLAGVVGELFF
j_gene: TRBJ2-2
abundance: .
v_gene: TRBV27
d_gene: TRBD2

CDR3nt: TGTGCCAGTAGTTACAGTACCTCCTACGAGCAGTACTTC
CDR3aa: CASSYSTSYEQYF
j_gene: TRBJ2-7
abundance: .
v_gene: TRBV19
d_gene: .

CDR3nt: TGTGCCAGCAGCGTAGACAGTAGCGTGCAGTTCTTC
CDR3aa: CASSVDSSVQFF
j_gene: TRBJ2-1
abundance: .
v_gene: TRBV9
d_gene: .

CDR3nt: TGTGCCAGCAGAGGGGGGGCTGAAGCTTTCTTT
CDR3aa: CASRGGAEAFF
j_gene: TRBJ1-1
abundance: few
v_gene: TRBV11-2
d_gene: .

CDR3nt: TGTGCCAGCAGCCCCAGACAGGGGGGCTCCTACAATGAGCAGTTCTTC
CDR3aa: CASSPRQGGSYNEQFF
j_gene: TRBJ2-1
abundance: .
v_gene: TRBV7-9
d_gene: TRBD1

CDR3nt: TGTGCCAGTAGTAGAGACATCAACCAAGAGACCCAGTACTTC
CDR3aa: CASSRDINQETQYF
j_gene: TRBJ2-5
abundance: .
v_gene: TRBV19
d_gene: .

CDR3nt: TGTGCCAGCAGCATTCACGGACAGGGAGTGTTCGGCAATCAGCCCCAGCATTTT
CDR3aa: CASSIHGQGVFGNQPQHF
j_gene: TRBJ1-5
abundance: once
v_gene: TRBV28
d_gene: TRBD1

CDR3nt: TGTGCCAGCAGCGCTTGGACAGGGGGCACGTACACCGGGGAGCTGTTTTTT
CDR3aa: CASSAWTGGTYTGELFF
j_gene: TRBJ2-2
abundance: few
v_gene: TRBV9
d_gene: TRBD1

CDR3nt: TGTGCCAGCGGTCTACTGATAGAGACCCAGTACTTC
CDR3aa: CASGLLIETQYF
j_gene: TRBJ2-5
abundance: .
v_gene: TRBV2
d_gene: .

CDR3nt: TGTGCCAGCAGCTTGGCCCCTGGGACATTCGGAGAGACCCAGTACTTC
CDR3aa: CASSLAPGTFGETQYF
j_gene: TRBJ2-5
abundance: few
v_gene: TRBV5-6
d_gene: .

CDR3nt: TGTGCCAGCAGTTTATCGGGGTTCTTAACCAATCAGCCCCAGCATTTT
CDR3aa: CASSLSGFLTNQPQHF
j_gene: TRBJ1-5
abundance: .
v_gene: TRBV28
d_gene: .

CDR3nt: TGTGCCTGGGGGGGCTGGGCGCCTAACTATGGCTACACCTTC
CDR3aa: CAWGGWAPNYGYTF
j_gene: TRBJ1-2
abundance: .
v_gene: TRBV30
d_gene: .

CDR3nt: TGTGCCAGCAGTTTGACGGGAAATCAGCCCCAGCATTTT
CDR3aa: CASSLTGNQPQHF
j_gene: TRBJ1-5
abundance: .
v_gene: TRBV7-6
d_gene: .

CDR3nt: TGCAGCGTAAGACAGGGTTTGGGATATGGCTACACCTTC
CDR3aa: CSVRQGLGYGYTF
j_gene: TRBJ1-2
abundance: .
v_gene: TRBV29-1
d_gene: TRBD1